This record concerns one TCR beta chain sequence. The entry originates in a study of blood T cell repertoires in COVID-19. About the research overall: Samples representing acute and convalescent COVID-19 were sourced from the United States, Italy and Spain.

With 3 bases removed from V and 1 base from J, the gap between germline ends came to 12 bases. The CDR3 contains 15 residues. Germline assignment: CDR1 MDHEN and CDR2 SYDVKM. This table comes from immunoSEQ multiplex PCR, and its TCRdb copy is limited to in-frame clones, with some not included. The sample has about 130,000 clones, approximately 80% seen once. The chain recombines TRBV28 with TRBJ1-1; tentative D call: TRBD1 (6 bases). The sequence was obtained from a man in his 60s who had recovered from COVID-19. Material: peripheral blood. The CDR3 loop is CASSFWRGGNTEAFF. The CDR3 region has the DNA TGTGCCAGCAGTTTTTGGAGGGGGGGGAACACTGAAGCTTTCTTT.